Below are 8 T cell receptor beta chains sequenced from a single sample in a study of CD8 T cells in ankylosing spondylitis. TCRdb itself ran the 5' RACE reads through MiXCR, one entry per CDR3 protein. The sample contains about 23,000 distinct CDR3 sequences, about a sixth of which appear only once. The sequenced sample consisted of blood. Receptors originate from a male donor with ankylosing spondylitis or in good health (not recorded which).

This chain connects TRBV20-1 to TRBJ2-1; no definite D call. This CDR3 comprises 16 residues. Germline V gene data show CDR1 as DFQATT and CDR2 as SNEGSKA (reference sequence). Trimming pared 0 bases from V and 0 bases from J, leaving 12 bases between. The DNA for the CDR3 is TGCAGTGCTAGAGATCGAGTAAAGAGCTCCTACAATGAGCAGTTCTTC. Its translation: CSARDRVKSSYNEQFF.

There are a few counts of this clonotype. V and J are TRBV6-5 and TRBJ1-1; 7 bases fit TRBD1. CDR1 is MNHEY, CDR2 SVGAGI, per germline. The J segment lost 3 bases and the V segment lost 6 bases, leaving 7 bases of the junction unmatched. The CDR3 covers 14 residues. Here the CDR3 reads CASSRAGGYTEAFF. The CDR3 coding sequence is TGTGCCAGCAGCAGAGCAGGGGGTTACACTGAAGCTTTCTTT.

This clonotype was detected ten times or more. This chain uses TRBV27 with TRBJ2-7, with 10 bases aligning to TRBD1. From germline, CDR1 is MNHEY and CDR2 SMNVEV (reference sequence). This CDR3 has 14 amino acids. The junction had 8 bases not matched to a gene; V was cut back by 6 bases and J by 6 bases. CDR3 protein: CASSPLRTGGEQYF. In nucleotides, the CDR3 is TGTGCCAGCAGCCCCCTCCGGACAGGGGGCGAGCAGTACTTC.

There are many counts of this clonotype. The J gene is TRBJ2-1, the V gene TRBV5-1, with D tentatively TRBD1 or TRBD2 (5 bases each). Germline CDR1 reads SGHRS; CDR2 reads YFSETQ. The V end was cut by 8 bases, the J end by 11 bases, with 8 bases between. The CDR3 loop spans 9 amino acids. This CDR3 reads CARPGQQFF. The CDR3 coding sequence is TGCGCCAGGCCGGGACAGCAGTTCTTC.

In its sample, this clonotype was seen a few times. V gene TRBV19 combines with J gene TRBJ2-2; 10 nucleotides match TRBD1. CDR3 length: 14 amino acids. Per germline, CDR1 LNHDA and CDR2 SQIVND (reference sequence). With V trimmed by 6 bases and J by 5 bases, 3 bases remained unmatched. CDR3 in amino acids: CASSDRGRTGELFF. The CDR3 DNA sequence: TGTGCCAGTAGCGACAGGGGGCGAACCGGGGAGCTGTTTTTT.

There are a few counts of this clonotype. This rearrangement joins TRBV29-1 to TRBJ1-1; 7 nucleotides match TRBD1. With 3 bases clipped from V and 3 bases from J, the junction kept 13 bases outside the gene matches. Germline V gives CDR1 SQVTM, CDR2 ANQGSEA. This CDR3 spans 16 amino acids. The CDR3 spells CSVDHRQGGGYTEAFF. The CDR3 DNA sequence: TGCAGCGTTGATCACCGACAGGGCGGTGGGTACACTGAAGCTTTCTTT.

This clonotype was seen repeatedly, ten times or more. The CDR3 nucleotides read TGTGCCAGCAGTTTAAGCAGCGAACTCAGCGTAGCTTTCTTT. Its translation: CASSLSSELSVAFF. The V gene is TRBV12-3 or TRBV12-4, the J gene TRBJ1-1; no reliable D call. Trimming left V 2 bases short and J 10 bases short, with 17 bases between. The CDR3 loop spans 14 amino acids.

The gene calls are TRBV14 and TRBJ2-5, with no clear D. This CDR3 region has 15 residues. Trimming shortened V by 4 bases and J by 5 bases, and 17 bases separated the two germline ends. Germline V gives CDR1 SGHDN, CDR2 FVKESK. CDR3 sequence reads: CASSPRPTRFETQYF. The CDR3 nucleotides are TGTGCCAGCAGCCCAAGACCCACCCGTTTCGAGACCCAGTACTTC.